These 12 T cell receptor beta chains were all obtained from the same sample, sequenced in a study of Graves' ophthalmopathy and Graves' hyperthyroidism. As the template, RNA transcripts were used to amplify TCR beta CDR3 regions. The library came from an HTBI-primed first-round RT-PCR and a second-round multiplex PCR. TCRdb called the multiplex PCR reads again in MiXCR, with one record for every CDR3 protein. This sample yields hundreds of thousands of distinct CDR3 sequences, of which 20% to 25% are seen a single time; approximately 6.5% belongs to the top ten. Material for sequencing was peripheral blood. Source of these receptors: a woman younger than 30 with stable Graves' hyperthyroidism. Some clones in this sample may be carry-over from other donors' samples.

The sample holds a few counts of this clonotype. The V and J genes are TRBV6-5 and TRBJ1-6, with TRBD1 as a possible D gene (5 bases). Trimming removed 0 bases at V and 6 bases at J, with 12 bases between. CDR1 is MNHEY and CDR2 is SVGAGI in the germline V gene. The CDR3 runs to 16 residues. The CDR3 loop is CASSYSGQLINSPLHF. The CDR3, as DNA: TGTGCCAGCAGTTACTCGGGGCAGCTTATTAATTCACCCCTCCACTTT.

This clonotype was detected ten times or more. This rearrangement joins TRBV7-9 to TRBJ2-7; TRBD1 aligns across 9 bases. CDR1 and CDR2 (germline): SEHNR, FQNEAQ (reference sequence). The CDR3 is 14 residues long. Germline trimming cut 8 bases from V and 4 bases from J; bases unmatched to any gene: 9. Written as DNA, the CDR3 is TGTGCCAGCTCCAAGGGACAGGGAATTTACGAGCAGTACTTC. Its protein is CASSKGQGIYEQYF. Filled out from reference TRBV7-9 and TRBJ2-7, the complete variable domain reads DTGVSQNPRHKITKRGQNVTFRCDPISEHNRLYWYRQTLGQGPEFLTYFQNEAQLEKSRLLSDRFSAERPKGSFSTLEIQRTEQGDSAMYLCASSKGQGIYEQYFGPGTRLTVT.

This clonotype has a count of ten or more. The chain couples TRBV30 to TRBJ1-1; maybe TRBD1 (5 bases). The CDR3 covers 12 residues. In germline, CDR1 is GTSNPN, CDR2 SVGIG (reference sequence). Trimming shortened V by 7 bases and J by 6 bases, and 15 bases separated the two germline ends. The CDR3 is CASGGEGPEAFF. For the CDR3, the DNA is TGTGCCTCGGGGGGAGAGGGGCCTGAAGCTTTCTTT.

In this sample, this clonotype turned up many times. The chain combines TRBV19 with TRBJ2-5; D gene unclear. Germline CDR1 and CDR2: LNHDA and SQIVND (reference sequence). Trimming shortened V by 3 bases and J by 5 bases, and 10 bases separated the two germline ends. The CDR3 spans 13 residues. CDR3 DNA: TGTGCCAGTAGTATGGATAGCTTCGAGACCCAGTACTTC. Protein sequence: CASSMDSFETQYF. Full variable domain (missing parts from reference TRBV19 and TRBJ2-5): DGGITQSPKYLFRKEGQNVTLSCEQNLNHDAMYWYRQDPGQGLRLIYYSQIVNDFQKGDIAEGYSVSREKKESFPLTVTSAQKNPTAFYLCASSMDSFETQYFGPGTRLLVL.

Ten or more counts support this clonotype. The V call is TRBV12-3 or TRBV12-4, the J call TRBJ2-7; TRBD1 matches at 12 bases. J was trimmed by 4 bases and V by 6 bases; bases with no gene match: 7. The CDR3 spans 15 residues. Here the CDR3 DNA reads TGTGCCAGCAGGATGGGACAGGGGGCTTTTTACGAGCAGTACTTC. As protein: CASRMGQGAFYEQYF.

The V call is TRBV4-1, the J call TRBJ1-5; 7 bases map to TRBD1. The V and J ends lost 5 bases and 6 bases, in that order; junction bases with no gene match: 19. The CDR3 has 18 residues. Germline V gene lookup returns CDR1 MGHRA and CDR2 YSYEKL. The CDR3 is CASSTYPGRGGGIQPQHF. CDR3 nucleotides: TGCGCCAGCAGCACCTACCCAGGGCGGGGAGGGGGCATTCAGCCCCAGCATTTT.

The chain recombines TRBV19 with TRBJ1-1; D is unresolved. Germline V gives CDR1 LNHDA, CDR2 SQIVND (reference sequence). CDR3 length: 14 residues. V shed 3 bases and J shed 3 bases, with 11 bases lying between them. The CDR3 loop reads CASSIGQVHTEAFF. For the CDR3, the DNA is TGTGCCAGTAGTATCGGGCAGGTGCACACTGAAGCTTTCTTT.

The chain is built from TRBV7-8 and TRBJ1-5; possibly TRBD1 for D (6 bases). This CDR3 comprises 16 residues. The germline V gene has CDR1 SGHVS and CDR2 FQNEAQ. Trimming shortened V by 5 bases and J by 0 bases, and 14 bases separated the two germline ends. CDR3 region: CASSPIDRNSNQPQHF. The CDR3 region has the DNA TGTGCCAGCAGCCCCATAGACAGGAATAGCAATCAGCCCCAGCATTTT.

In its sample, this clonotype was seen many times. V usage is TRBV28 and J usage is TRBJ2-5; D might be TRBD2 (6 bases). This CDR3 has 14 residues. V dropped 4 bases and J dropped 9 bases, with 18 bases sitting between them. From germline, CDR1 is MDHEN and CDR2 SYDVKM. CDR3 nucleotide sequence: TGTGCCAGCAGTTGGGCTAGCGTTATCAGAGCCCAGTACTTC. This encodes CASSWASVIRAQYF.

This clonotype showed up many times. The genes are TRBV20-1 and TRBJ1-5; no firm D call. CDR3 size: 13 residues. The germline V gene encodes CDR1 DFQATT and CDR2 SNEGSKA (reference sequence). Trimming shortened V by 2 bases and J by 5 bases, and 10 bases separated the two germline ends. CDR3 in amino acids: CSARQVFDQPQHF. The CDR3 coding sequence is TGCAGTGCTAGACAGGTCTTTGATCAGCCCCAGCATTTT.

This clonotype showed up many times. V is TRBV7-2 and J is TRBJ1-1; D unresolved. V lost 0 bases, J lost 0 bases, and 17 bases lay in between. The CDR3 has 18 residues. Germline V gene lookup returns CDR1 SGHTA and CDR2 FQGNSA. The CDR3 DNA reads as TGTGCCAGCAGCTTAGCGCTCACCAGCGCCAGGATGAACACTGAAGCTTTCTTT. Amino acid sequence: CASSLALTSARMNTEAFF. Using reference TRBV7-2 and TRBJ1-1 for the parts outside the CDR3, the full variable domain is GAGVSQSPSNKVTEKGKDVELRCDPISGHTALYWYRQSLGQGLEFLIYFQGNSAPDKSGLPSDRFSAERTGGSVSTLTIQRTQQEDSAVYLCASSLALTSARMNTEAFFGQGTRLTVV.

This clonotype was seen many times. The chain has TRBV19 and TRBJ1-5, with D unclear. Per germline, CDR1 LNHDA and CDR2 SQIVND (reference sequence). The CDR3 spans 16 residues. Trimming stripped 6 bases from V and 0 bases from J, with 15 bases between. The CDR3 here is CASSPGLRISNQPQHF. The CDR3 coding sequence is TGTGCCAGTAGCCCCGGTTTGCGGATTAGCAATCAGCCCCAGCATTTT.